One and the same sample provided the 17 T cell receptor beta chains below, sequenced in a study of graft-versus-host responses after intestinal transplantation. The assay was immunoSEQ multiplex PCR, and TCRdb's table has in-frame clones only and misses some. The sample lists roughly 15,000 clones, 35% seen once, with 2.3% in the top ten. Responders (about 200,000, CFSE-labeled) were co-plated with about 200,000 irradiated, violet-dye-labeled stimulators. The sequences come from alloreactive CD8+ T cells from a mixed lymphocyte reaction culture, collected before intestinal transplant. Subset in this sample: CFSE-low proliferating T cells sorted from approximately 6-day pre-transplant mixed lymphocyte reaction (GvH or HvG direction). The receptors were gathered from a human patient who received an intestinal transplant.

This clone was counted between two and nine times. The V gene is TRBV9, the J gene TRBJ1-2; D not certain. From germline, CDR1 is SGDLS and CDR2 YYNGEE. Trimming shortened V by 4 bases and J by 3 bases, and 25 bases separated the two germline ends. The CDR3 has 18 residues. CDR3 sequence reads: CASSSKQRPRFLDYGYTF. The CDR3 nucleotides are TGTGCCAGCAGCTCCAAACAACGGCCCCGTTTTTTGGACTATGGCTACACCTTC.

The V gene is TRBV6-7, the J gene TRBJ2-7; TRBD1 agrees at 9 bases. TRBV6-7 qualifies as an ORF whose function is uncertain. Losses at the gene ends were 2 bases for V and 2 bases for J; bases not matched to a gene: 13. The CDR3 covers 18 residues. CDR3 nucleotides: TGTGCCAGCAGTTACCGAGCTTCACAGGGGGCGAAAGCCTACGAGCAGTACTTC. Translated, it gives CASSYRASQGAKAYEQYF.

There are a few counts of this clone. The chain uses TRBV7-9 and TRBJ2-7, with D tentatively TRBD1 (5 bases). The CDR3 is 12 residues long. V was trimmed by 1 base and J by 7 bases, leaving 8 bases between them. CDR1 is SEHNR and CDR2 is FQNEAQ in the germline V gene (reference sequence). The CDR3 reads CASSLDNREQYF. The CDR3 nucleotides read TGTGCCAGCAGCTTAGATAACAGGGAGCAGTACTTC.

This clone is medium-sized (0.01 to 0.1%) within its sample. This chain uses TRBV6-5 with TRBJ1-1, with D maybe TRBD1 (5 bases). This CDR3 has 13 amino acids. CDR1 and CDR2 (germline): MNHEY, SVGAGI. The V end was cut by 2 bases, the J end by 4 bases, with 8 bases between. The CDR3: CASSYGGATEAFF. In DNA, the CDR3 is TGTGCCAGCAGTTACGGGGGTGCCACTGAAGCTTTCTTT.

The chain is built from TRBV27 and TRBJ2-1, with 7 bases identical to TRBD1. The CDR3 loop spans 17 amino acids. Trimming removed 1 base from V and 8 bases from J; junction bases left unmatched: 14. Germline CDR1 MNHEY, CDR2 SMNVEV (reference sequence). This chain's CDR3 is CASSLLGTLRTGDEQFF. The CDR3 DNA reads TGTGCCAGCAGTTTATTAGGTACACTACGAACAGGGGATGAGCAGTTCTTC.

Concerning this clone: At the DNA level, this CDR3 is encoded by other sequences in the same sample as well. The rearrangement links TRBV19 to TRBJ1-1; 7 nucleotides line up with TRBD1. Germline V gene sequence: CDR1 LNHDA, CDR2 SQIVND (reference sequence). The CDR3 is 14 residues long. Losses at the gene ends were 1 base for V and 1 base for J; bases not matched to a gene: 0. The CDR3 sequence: CASSIGTGNTEAFF. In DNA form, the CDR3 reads TGTGCCAGTAGTATAGGGACAGGGAACACTGAAGCTTTCTTT.

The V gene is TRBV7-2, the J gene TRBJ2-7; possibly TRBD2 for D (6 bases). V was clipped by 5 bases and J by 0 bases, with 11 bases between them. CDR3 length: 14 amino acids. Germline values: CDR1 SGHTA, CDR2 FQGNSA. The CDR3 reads CASSDSGRSYEQYF. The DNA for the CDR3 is TGTGCCAGCAGCGATAGCGGACGCTCCTACGAGCAGTACTTC.

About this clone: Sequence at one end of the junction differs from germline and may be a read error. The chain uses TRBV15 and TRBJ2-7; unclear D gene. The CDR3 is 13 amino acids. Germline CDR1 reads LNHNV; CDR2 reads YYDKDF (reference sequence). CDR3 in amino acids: CATSGEFTYEQYF. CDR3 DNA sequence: TGTGCCACCAGCGGAGAATTCACCTACGAGCAGTACTTC.

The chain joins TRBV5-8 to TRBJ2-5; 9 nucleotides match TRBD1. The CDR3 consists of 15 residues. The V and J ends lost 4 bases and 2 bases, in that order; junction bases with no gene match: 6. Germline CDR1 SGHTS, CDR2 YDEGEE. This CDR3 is CASSVRTGEQETQYF. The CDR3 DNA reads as TGTGCCAGCAGCGTCCGGACAGGGGAACAAGAGACCCAGTACTTC.

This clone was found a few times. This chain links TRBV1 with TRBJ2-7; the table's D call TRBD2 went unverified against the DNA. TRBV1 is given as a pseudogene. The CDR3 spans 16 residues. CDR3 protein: CASSLTAAGGSYEQYF. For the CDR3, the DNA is TGCGCCAGCAGCCTCACCGCAGCGGGGGGGTCCTACGAGCAGTACTTC.

CDR3 in DNA: TGCGCCAGCAGCCAACCAGCGCCAGATACGCAGTATTTT. Encoded protein: CASSQPAPDTQYF. The rearrangement links TRBV4-1 to TRBJ2-3, with D unclear. V gave up 2 bases and J gave up 4 bases, with 7 bases separating them. CDR3 length equals 13 residues. Germline assignment: CDR1 MGHRA and CDR2 YSYEKL.

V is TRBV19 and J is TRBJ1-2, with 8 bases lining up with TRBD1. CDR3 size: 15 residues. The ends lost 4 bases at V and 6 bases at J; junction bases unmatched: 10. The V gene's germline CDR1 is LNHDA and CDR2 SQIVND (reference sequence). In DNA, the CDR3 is TGTGCCAGTAGTAAGACAGGGGCCCGCAGGGATGGCTACACCTTC. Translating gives CASSKTGARRDGYTF.

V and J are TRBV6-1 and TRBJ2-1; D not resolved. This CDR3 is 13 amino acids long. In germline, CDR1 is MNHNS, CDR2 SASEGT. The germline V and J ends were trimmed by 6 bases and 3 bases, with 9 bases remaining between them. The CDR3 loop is CASSLDDYNEQFF. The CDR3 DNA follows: TGTGCCAGCAGCCTAGACGACTACAATGAGCAGTTCTTC.

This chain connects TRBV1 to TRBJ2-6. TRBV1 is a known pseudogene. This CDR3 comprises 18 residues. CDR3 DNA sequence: TGCACCAGCAGCCACGTGTGTTTGTGCCAAAGTCGGGCCAACGTCCTGACTTTC. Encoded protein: CTSSHVCLCQSRANVLTF.

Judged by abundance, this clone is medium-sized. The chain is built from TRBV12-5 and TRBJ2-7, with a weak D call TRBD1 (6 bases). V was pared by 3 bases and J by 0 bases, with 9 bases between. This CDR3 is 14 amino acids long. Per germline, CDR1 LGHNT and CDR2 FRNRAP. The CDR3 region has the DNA TGTGCTAGTGGTTTCCGGGACACCTCCTACGAGCAGTACTTC. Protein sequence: CASGFRDTSYEQYF. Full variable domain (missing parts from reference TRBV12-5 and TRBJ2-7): DARVTQTPRHKVTEMGQEVTMRCQPILGHNTVFWYRQTMMQGLELLAYFRNRAPLDDSGMPKDRFSAEMPDATLATLKIQPSEPRDSAVYFCASGFRDTSYEQYFGPGTRLTVT.

The CDR3 sequence: CASSQGRGGGTQYF. The CDR3 DNA sequence: TGCGCCAGCAGCCAAGGGAGGGGGGGCGGGACCCAGTACTTC. The V call is TRBV4-1, the J call TRBJ2-5; D may be TRBD2 (7 bases). This CDR3 has 14 amino acids. Trimming removed 1 base at V and 7 bases at J, with 13 bases between. Germline lookup yields CDR1 MGHRA and CDR2 YSYEKL.

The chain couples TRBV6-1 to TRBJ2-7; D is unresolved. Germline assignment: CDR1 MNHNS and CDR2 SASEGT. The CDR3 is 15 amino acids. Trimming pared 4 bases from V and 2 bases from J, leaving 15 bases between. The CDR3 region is CASSVFYGSAYEQYF. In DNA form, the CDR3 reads TGTGCCAGCAGTGTATTCTACGGCAGCGCCTACGAGCAGTACTTC.